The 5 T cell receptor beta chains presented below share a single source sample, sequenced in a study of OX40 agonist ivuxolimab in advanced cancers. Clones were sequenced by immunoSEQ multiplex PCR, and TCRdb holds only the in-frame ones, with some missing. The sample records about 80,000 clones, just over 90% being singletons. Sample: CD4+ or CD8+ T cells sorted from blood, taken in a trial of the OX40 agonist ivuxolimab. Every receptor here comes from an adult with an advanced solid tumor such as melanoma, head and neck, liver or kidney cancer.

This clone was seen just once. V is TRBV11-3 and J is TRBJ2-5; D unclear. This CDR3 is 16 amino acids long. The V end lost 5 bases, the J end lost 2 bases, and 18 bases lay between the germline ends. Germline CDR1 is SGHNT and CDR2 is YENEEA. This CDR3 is CASSGDLVAAQETQYF. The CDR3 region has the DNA TGTGCCAGCAGCGGGGATCTAGTAGCAGCTCAAGAGACCCAGTACTTC. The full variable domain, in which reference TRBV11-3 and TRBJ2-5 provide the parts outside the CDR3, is EAGVVQSPRYKIIEKKQPVAFWCNPISGHNTLYWYLQNLGQGPELLIRYENEEAVDDSQLPKDRFSAERLKGVDSTLKIQPAELGDSAVYLCASSGDLVAAQETQYFGPGTRLLVL.

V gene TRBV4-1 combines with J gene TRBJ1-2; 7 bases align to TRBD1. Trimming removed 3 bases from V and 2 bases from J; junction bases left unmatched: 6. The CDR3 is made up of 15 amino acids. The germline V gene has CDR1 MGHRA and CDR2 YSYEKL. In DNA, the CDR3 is TGCGCCAGCAGCCATTCTCCGGGACAGAACTATGGCTACACCTTC. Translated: CASSHSPGQNYGYTF.

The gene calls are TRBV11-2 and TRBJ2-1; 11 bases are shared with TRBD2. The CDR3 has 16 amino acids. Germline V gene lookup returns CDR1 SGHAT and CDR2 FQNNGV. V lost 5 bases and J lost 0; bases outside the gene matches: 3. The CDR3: CASSITSGSSYNEQFF. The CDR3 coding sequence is TGTGCCAGCAGCATCACTAGCGGGAGCTCCTACAATGAGCAGTTCTTC. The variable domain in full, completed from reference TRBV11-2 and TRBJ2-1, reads EAGVAQSPRYKIIEKRQSVAFWCNPISGHATLYWYQQILGQGPKLLIQFQNNGVVDDSQLPKDRFSAERLKGVDSTLKIQPAKLEDSAVYLCASSITSGSSYNEQFFGPGTRLTVL.

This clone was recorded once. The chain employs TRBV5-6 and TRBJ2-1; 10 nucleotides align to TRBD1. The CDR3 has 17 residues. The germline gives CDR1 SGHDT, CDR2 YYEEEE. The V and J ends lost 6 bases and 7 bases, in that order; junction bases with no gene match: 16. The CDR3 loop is CASTRSGFGTGENEQFF. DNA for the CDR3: TGTGCCAGCACCCGGTCGGGTTTCGGGACAGGGGAAAATGAGCAGTTCTTC.

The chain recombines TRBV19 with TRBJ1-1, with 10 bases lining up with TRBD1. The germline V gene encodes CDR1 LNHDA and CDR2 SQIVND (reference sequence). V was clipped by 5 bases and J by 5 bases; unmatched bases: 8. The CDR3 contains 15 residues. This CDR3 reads CASSFRTGGRTEAFF. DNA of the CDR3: TGTGCCAGTAGTTTCAGGACAGGGGGTCGTACTGAAGCTTTCTTT.